The clone carrying this T cell receptor beta chain has only a few counts. The data belong to a study of CD8 T cells in Susac syndrome. CD8+ and CD4+ blood T cells underwent TCR beta sequencing. Definite or probable Susac syndrome was diagnosed using recently defined diagnostic criteria. Reverse transcription of roughly 0.5 to 1 ug RNA used random hexamers. Multiplex immunoSEQ PCR targeted 54 Vbeta and 13 Jbeta TCR beta segments. MiXCR, run by TCRdb on the immunoSEQ multiplex PCR reads, gives a single entry per CDR3 protein. The table lists about 240,000 distinct CDR3 sequences, 90% to 97% of them singletons, with 0.08% to 0.11% in the top ten. The material sequenced was CD4+ T cells from PBMCs. The source of this sequence is a human donor with Susac syndrome.

As DNA, the CDR3 is TGCGCCAGCAGTGGGGACAGGGGCACTGAAGCTTTCTTT. It codes for CASSGDRGTEAFF. The V gene is TRBV10-1, the J gene TRBJ1-1; 10 nucleotides agree with TRBD1. CDR1 is WNHNN and CDR2 is SYGVQD in the germline V gene (reference sequence). The CDR3 has 13 amino acids. Unmatched junction bases numbered 0, after V lost 4 bases and J lost 4 bases.